The present entry profiles one T cell receptor beta chain with its context. What it recognizes is unknown. The data are from a study of T cell clones after liver transplantation. Study summary: Post-transplant blood was tracked for graft-donor-reactive T cell clones identified in a pre-transplant mixed lymphocyte reaction. Samples came pre-transplant, pre-randomization before withdrawal, and post-randomization after withdrawal ended. Whole-study findings and limits: Compared with third party-reactive sequences, donor-reactive ones declined more, independent of withdrawal success.

The method was immunoSEQ multiplex PCR; TCRdb's version includes in-frame clones alone and lacks a portion of them. The table shows about 80,000 clones, with around four fifths occurring only once. With 2 bases clipped from V and 6 bases from J, the junction kept 4 bases outside the gene matches. The germline V gene has CDR1 MDHEN and CDR2 SYDVKM. This CDR3 is 13 amino acids long. The chain has TRBV28 and TRBJ2-7, with 7 bases aligning to TRBD1. This sequence was found in a human patient who received a liver transplant. Some T cells may be graft donor cells. Sequenced material: CD4+ T cells from blood, taken approximately 3.5 years after liver transplant. The CDR3 nucleotides are TGTGCCAGCAGTTTAGACAGGGTGGGCGAGCAGTACTTC. Translating it yields CASSLDRVGEQYF.